The following is a T cell receptor (beta chain) sequence with its context. This clone's antigen is unknown. Qualities for individual bases were not recorded, and no much larger clone is one base off. The data are from a study of shared clonotypes between healthy human individuals (dated by TCRdb to about 2020). Describing the broader study: A few men and a couple of women, aged 18 to 49 years, made up the cohort. The study deeply sequenced blood TCR repertoires of several healthy adults to estimate repertoire size and the extent of clonotype sharing between individuals. For each donor, CD4 naive and CD4 memory were each run on three plates, CD8 naive on two plates, and CD8 memory on one plate. Different laboratories and diverse techniques were used to prepare libraries and sequence TCR repertoires, to increase sequencing depth and limit assay-specific biases. Leukapheresis yielded between about 0.94 and 10 billion PBMCs per donor. The investigation overall reported the following: About 4.5% of naive CD4, roughly 3.5% of naive CD8, approximately 2.2% of memory CD4, and 0.4% of memory CD8 clonotypes were shared across a few donors. Larger estimated clonotype richness was generally found for naive subsets than for memory subsets. Even with the large sequencing depth, rarefaction of the sorted-subset datasets indicated that sequencing was incomplete. Because the study included only a small number of donors, the genetic and exposure-history diversity represented was limited. Pairwise subsampling indicated that sequencing depth was expected to affect the degree of clonotype sharing among donors. Compared with non-shared clonotypes, the clonotypes found in all four sorted-subset donors had higher generation probabilities. Sampling was restricted to blood, and TCR repertoires in tissues likely differ from the TCR repertoires found in blood.

Using the deep immunoSEQ assay, multiplex PCR amplified TCR CDR3 regions from genomic DNA. Extracted genomic DNA from each cell subset was distributed evenly across all wells of several immunoSEQ 96-well plates, and each plate was treated as a replicate. For sorted subsets, 150 to 200 ng genomic DNA, equal to 25,000 to 35,000 T cell genomes, was loaded into each replicate PCR. Purified libraries were quantified with a Qubit 3.0 fluorometer, sized on a Bioanalyzer 2100, and re-quantified with the KAPA Library Quantification kit. A separate single-read 150-cycle Illumina NextSeq 550 flow cell was used to sequence each immunoSEQ 96-well plate. The original pipeline was this. The immunoSEQ output contained only junctional sequences without quality scores, so filtering could not match that applied to full-length reads. To assign V/J genes and CDR3, sequences were annotated using PyIR, a Python wrapper for IgBLAST v1.9, with IMGT germline references. Reads were filtered out if the reads had weak V/J assignments (E-value above 1e-6), no CDR3, stop codons, out-of-frame junctions, or ambiguous translated residues. V3J clonotypes were defined as sequences sharing the same inferred V gene, J gene, and CDR3 amino acid sequence. The percentage overlap between two repertoires was calculated by dividing the number of shared unique clonotypes by the size of the smaller repertoire. Richness of each repertoire was evaluated using RTK rarefaction, the Chao1 estimator, and Recon v2.1 estimates of unobserved clonotypes. For all TCRbeta clonotypes obtained by the gDNA method from a few donors, generation probabilities were computed with OLGA. TCRdb carries this immuneACCESS record with in-frame sequences only. Its versions omit some clonotypes, under half of them owing to an unresolved V gene in the studies checked, with the rest unexplained. That table gives V, J and clone size, and the DNA gave D and trimming. The sample profile shows about 960,000 clones; approximately 80% of them were found once. Of the sample, approximately 1.5% falls within the top ten clones.

The cysteine opens and the phenylalanine closes a CDR3 of 15 amino acids. CDR3 DNA is the only sequence kept; it has 45 bases, read in frame from the first base. The germline V gene supplies CDR1 MDHEN and CDR2 SYDVKM. The V end gives up 6 bases and the J end 4 bases, leaving 8 bases in the junction not matched to a gene. The donors were healthy, HIV-negative adults who had no recently reported acute infections or vaccinations. Every donor was a Caucasian adult living in Nashville, Tennessee, USA. CD4+ T cells were enriched by magnetic negative selection; naive cells were then positively selected on CD45RA, and the negative fraction formed the memory subset. Blood was collected by leukapheresis, and PBMCs were isolated by Ficoll-Histopaque density gradient centrifugation and then cryopreserved in liquid nitrogen vapor phase. Analytical flow cytometry was used to check the purity and quantity of each magnetically sorted T cell population. Genomic DNA was isolated from each sorted fraction and quantified by UV absorbance on a Nanodrop 2000c.

The sample comprised memory CD4+ T cells sorted from blood. This sample's cell subset or site label indicates: CD45RA-negative fraction. The rearranged chain carries TRBV28 and TRBJ2-7; TRBD1 matches 11 bases in the middle. This clonotype originated in a man aged 18 to 29 in good health. The nucleotide sequence reads TGTGCCAGCAGCCCGAGGGGGACAGGGGGGTACGAGCAGTACTTC. It is translated as CASSPRGTGGYEQYF.